The clone carrying this TCR beta chain has at least ten counts. These data originate in a study of T cells in Graves' hyperthyroidism and ophthalmopathy. Study as a whole: Peripheral blood was collected at initial diagnosis, before any treatment.

Diagnoses rested on clinical symptoms, serum thyroxine and TRAb, thyroid ultrasound and orbital computed tomography. It was less than 13 ml of fresh peripheral blood that supplied the PBMCs. The CDR3 is 17 residues long. Trimming pared 4 bases from V and 0 bases from J, leaving 16 bases between. Germline CDR1 is MNHEY and CDR2 is SMNVEV (reference sequence). It was RNA transcripts that yielded the amplified TCR beta CDR3 regions. The HTBI set primed first-round TCR CDR3 RT-PCR. In TCRdb, the multiplex PCR reads were re-called with MiXCR into one record per CDR3 protein. The sample holds about 600,000 distinct CDR3 sequences; 12% to 15% are singletons and the top ten take roughly 7.7%.

This clonotype originated in a young woman with Graves' ophthalmopathy. The J gene is TRBJ2-1, the V gene TRBV27; D tentatively fits TRBD1 or TRBD2 (6 bases each). Sequenced sample: blood. The CDR3, as DNA: TGTGCCAGCAGTTCCACAGGGACTTCCTCCTCCTACAATGAGCAGTTCTTC. It yields the protein CASSSTGTSSSYNEQFF.